The source of this T cell receptor beta chain is a study of vaccination effects on CD4 cells after COVID-19. Study conclusions and caveats: Infection- and vaccine-induced clones contracted markedly late after vaccination.

The repertoire was sequenced with immunoSEQ multiplex PCR; TCRdb's copy has only in-frame clones and lacks some. The sample has about 24,000 clones; about four fifths are singletons. ViraFEST expansion of antigen-specific CD4+ T cells with viral peptide pools preceded sequencing. Once cultured for about 9 days, the cells underwent separation to obtain CD4+ T cells. Vaccination of participants consisted of two doses of either the BNT162b2 or mRNA-1273 vaccine. In the vaccine recipients, nucleocapsid antibodies were negative and there was no prior SARS-CoV-2 infection. As concerns this clone: The antigen is undetermined.

Sequencing was performed on CD4+ T cells from PBMCs cultured with SARS-CoV-2 spike peptides, taken after COVID-19 vaccination. The clonotype was recovered from a human donor who received a COVID-19 vaccine. Some clones in this sample may be carry-over from other donors' samples.

The CDR3, as DNA: TGTGCCACCAGCAGAGCCAGGGAAGCCGAGCAGTACGTC. Protein sequence: CATSRAREAEQYV. The J gene is TRBJ2-7, the V gene TRBV15, with a weak D call TRBD1 (5 bases). CDR3 length equals 13 residues. Germline V gives CDR1 LNHNV, CDR2 YYDKDF (reference sequence). Trimming shortened V by 1 base and J by 6 bases, and 10 bases separated the two germline ends.